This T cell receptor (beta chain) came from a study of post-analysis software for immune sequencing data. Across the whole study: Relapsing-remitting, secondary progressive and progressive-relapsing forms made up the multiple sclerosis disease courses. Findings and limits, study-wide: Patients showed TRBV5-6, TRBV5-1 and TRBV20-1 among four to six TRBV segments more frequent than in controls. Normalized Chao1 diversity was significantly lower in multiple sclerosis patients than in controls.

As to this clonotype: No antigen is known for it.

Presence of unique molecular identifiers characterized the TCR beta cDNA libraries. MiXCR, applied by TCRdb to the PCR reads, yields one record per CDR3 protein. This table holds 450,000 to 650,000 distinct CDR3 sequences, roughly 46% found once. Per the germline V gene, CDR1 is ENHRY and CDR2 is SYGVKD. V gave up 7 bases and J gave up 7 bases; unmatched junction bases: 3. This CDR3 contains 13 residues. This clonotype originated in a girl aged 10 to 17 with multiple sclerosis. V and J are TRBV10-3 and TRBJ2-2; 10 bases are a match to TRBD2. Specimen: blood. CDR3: CAITTSGRGELFF. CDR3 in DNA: TGTGCCATCACGACTAGCGGGCGCGGGGAGCTGTTTTTT.